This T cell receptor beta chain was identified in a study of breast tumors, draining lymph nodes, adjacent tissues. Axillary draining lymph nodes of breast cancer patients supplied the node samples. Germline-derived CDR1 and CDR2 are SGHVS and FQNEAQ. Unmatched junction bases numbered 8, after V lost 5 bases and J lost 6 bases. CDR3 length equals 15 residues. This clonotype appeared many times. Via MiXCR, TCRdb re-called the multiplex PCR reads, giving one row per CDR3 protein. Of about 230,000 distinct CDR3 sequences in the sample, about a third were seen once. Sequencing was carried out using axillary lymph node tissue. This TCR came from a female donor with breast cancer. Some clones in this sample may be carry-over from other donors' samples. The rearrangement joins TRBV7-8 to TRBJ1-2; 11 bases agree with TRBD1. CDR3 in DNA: TGTGCCAGCAGCCCGTGGACAGGGGGCGGGGATGGCTACACCTTC. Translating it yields CASSPWTGGGDGYTF.